One sample yielded the 31 T cell receptor beta chains listed below, sequenced in a study of a mutant IDH1 vaccine in newly diagnosed glioma. Time point noted: week 11, during vaccination. The vaccine gave 300 ug of a 20-mer mutant IDH1 peptide subcutaneously per dose. The antigens of these receptors remain unknown. The protocol was immunoSEQ multiplex PCR, while the TCRdb copy is restricted to in-frame clones and leaves out a portion. Altogether tens of thousands of clones are present, over 80% being singletons, with the ten largest covering 2% to 2.5%. The sequencing here drew on PBMCs, taken from a glioma patient whose treatment included an IDH1 peptide vaccine. All receptors derive from a man aged 35 to 55 with glioma.

The chain employs TRBV5-6 and TRBJ2-2; D remains unclear. The germline V gene encodes CDR1 SGHDT and CDR2 YYEEEE. This CDR3 is built from 15 residues. Trimming left V 4 bases short and J 8 bases short, with 18 bases between. As DNA, the CDR3 is TGTGCCAGCAGCCCCTGGACCGTCTGGGGTGGGGAGCTGTTTTTT. As protein: CASSPWTVWGGELFF.

The J gene is TRBJ1-2, the V gene TRBV5-1; D is possibly TRBD1 (5 bases). Germline V lookup: CDR1 SGHRS, CDR2 YFSETQ. Between the trimmed V and J ends, which lost 0 bases and 7 bases, there was a span of 16 bases. The CDR3 is 15 amino acids. The CDR3 sequence: CASSLEGLTRAGYTF. DNA of the CDR3: TGCGCCAGCAGCTTGGAGGGTCTGACCAGGGCTGGCTACACCTTC.

This chain connects TRBV7-9 to TRBJ2-3; 11 bases align to TRBD1. CDR3 length: 17 residues. CDR1 is SEHNR and CDR2 is FQNEAQ in the germline V gene (reference sequence). J was trimmed by 3 bases and V by 5 bases; bases with no gene match: 10. The CDR3 loop reads CASSLPGTGGDTDTQYF. CDR3 nucleotides: TGTGCCAGCAGCCTGCCCGGGACAGGGGGTGATACAGATACGCAGTATTTT.

The chain joins TRBV5-1 to TRBJ2-7; the match to TRBD1 covers 9 bases. From germline, CDR1 is SGHRS and CDR2 YFSETQ. Trimming removed 6 bases from V and 3 bases from J; junction bases left unmatched: 19. The CDR3 sequence is 18 residues long. CDR3 loop: CASNLRPGQGSPFYEQYF. DNA of the CDR3: TGCGCCAGCAACCTGCGGCCGGGACAGGGTTCTCCATTCTACGAGCAGTACTTC. The whole variable domain, remainder taken from reference TRBV5-1 and TRBJ2-7, is KAGVTQTPRYLIKTRGQQVTLSCSPISGHRSVSWYQQTPGQGLQFLFEYFSETQRNKGNFPGRFSGRQFSNSRSEMNVSTLELGDSALYLCASNLRPGQGSPFYEQYFGPGTRLTVT.

The rearrangement joins TRBV7-2 to TRBJ2-7; TRBD2 agrees at 8 bases. Germline CDR1 is SGHTA and CDR2 is FQGNSA. The trim removed 1 base at V and 6 bases at J, leaving 11 bases unmatched. The CDR3 is 16 residues long. As DNA, the CDR3 is TGTGCCAGCAGCTTAGGGCCGGGACTAGGAAAAAGCGAGCAGTACTTC. Amino acids: CASSLGPGLGKSEQYF.

V and J are TRBV15 and TRBJ2-7, with no clear D. The CDR3 covers 15 residues. V was cut by 0 bases and J by 4 bases, with 13 bases left in between. Germline V gives CDR1 LNHNV, CDR2 YYDKDF (reference sequence). For the CDR3, the DNA is TGTGCCACCAGCAGAGATCGCCCAGGTTTTTACGAGCAGTACTTC. Protein sequence: CATSRDRPGFYEQYF.

The gene calls are TRBV18 and TRBJ2-5; D possibly corresponds to TRBD1 (5 bases). Germline V lookup: CDR1 KGHSH, CDR2 LQKENI. The CDR3 is 14 residues long. The ends were cut back, 0 bases at V and 3 bases at J, with 8 bases in the middle. Here the CDR3 reads CASSPPSQEETQYF. The DNA for the CDR3 is TGTGCCAGCTCACCACCTTCACAGGAAGAGACCCAGTACTTC.

This chain joins TRBV15 and TRBJ2-4, with 12 bases aligning to TRBD2. Unmatched junction bases numbered 15, after V lost 0 bases and J lost 3 bases. Germline-derived CDR1 and CDR2 are LNHNV and YYDKDF (reference sequence). The CDR3 contains 21 residues. CDR3 coding DNA: TGTGCCACCAGCAGAGATCAGACTAGCGGGAGATCGGGTTGGGTCAAAAACATTCAGTACTTC. It is translated as CATSRDQTSGRSGWVKNIQYF.

The V and J genes are TRBV15 and TRBJ2-7; 8 nucleotides match TRBD1. Germline V gene lookup returns CDR1 LNHNV and CDR2 YYDKDF (reference sequence). With 3 bases clipped from V and 3 bases from J, the junction kept 4 bases outside the gene matches. The CDR3 length is 14 residues. CDR3 residues: CATSRDRVFYEQYF. DNA for the CDR3: TGTGCCACCAGCAGGGACAGGGTTTTCTACGAGCAGTACTTC.

The genes are TRBV7-6 and TRBJ2-1; no firm D call. V gave up 5 bases and J gave up 5 bases, with 4 bases separating them. CDR3 length equals 11 residues. Germline-derived CDR1 and CDR2 are SGHVS and FNYEAQ. The CDR3 protein is CASSRDNEQFF. Here the CDR3 DNA reads TGTGCCAGCAGCCGAGACAATGAGCAGTTCTTC.

This sequence joins TRBV27 and TRBJ2-5, with 11 bases fitting TRBD2. The CDR3 is made up of 16 amino acids. Germline CDR1 MNHEY, CDR2 SMNVEV (reference sequence). V gave up 5 bases and J gave up 5 bases; unmatched junction bases: 10. The CDR3 DNA follows: TGTGCCAGCAGTCCGACTAGCGGGATAGTTCGGGAGACCCAGTACTTC. Its protein product is CASSPTSGIVRETQYF.

The chain carries TRBV5-1 and TRBJ2-7; D ambiguous. Germline assignment: CDR1 SGHRS and CDR2 YFSETQ. This CDR3 is built from 15 residues. Trimming pared 1 base from V and 0 bases from J, leaving 11 bases between. The CDR3 nucleotides read TGCGCCAGCAGCTTGACTTTTTCTCCCTCCTACGAGCAGTACTTC. Residues: CASSLTFSPSYEQYF.

The chain employs TRBV4-3 and TRBJ2-7; D possibly matches TRBD1 or TRBD2 (5 bases each). Germline CDR1 reads LGHNA; CDR2 reads YSLEER. The V and J ends lost 3 bases and 4 bases respectively, with 16 bases between them. There are 15 residues in the CDR3. The CDR3 protein is CASSQTMGVLYEQYF. The DNA for the CDR3 is TGCGCCAGCAGCCAGACCATGGGGGTCCTATACGAGCAGTACTTC.

This chain links TRBV5-4 with TRBJ2-7, with D perhaps TRBD2 (6 bases). CDR3 length: 15 residues. Germline-derived CDR1 and CDR2 are SGHNT and YYREEE (reference sequence). Trimming cost V 1 base and J 4 bases, with 15 bases left between them. The CDR3, as DNA: TGTGCCAGCAGCTTGATGCAGGGAGGTTTGTACGAGCAGTACTTC. Translated, it gives CASSLMQGGLYEQYF.

This chain links TRBV11-2 with TRBJ2-5; D is unclear. CDR3 size: 11 residues. Trimming cost V 5 bases and J 3 bases, with 4 bases left between them. CDR1 is SGHAT, CDR2 FQNNGV, per germline. The CDR3 coding sequence is TGTGCCAGCAGCCCCAAAGAGACCCAGTACTTC. It codes for CASSPKETQYF. Complete variable domain (other parts from reference TRBV11-2 and TRBJ2-5): EAGVAQSPRYKIIEKRQSVAFWCNPISGHATLYWYQQILGQGPKLLIQFQNNGVVDDSQLPKDRFSAERLKGVDSTLKIQPAKLEDSAVYLCASSPKETQYFGPGTRLLVL.

This rearrangement joins TRBV11-2 to TRBJ1-3; TRBD1 is a possible D gene (6 bases). Germline CDR1 is SGHAT and CDR2 is FQNNGV. V was clipped by 1 base and J by 0 bases, with 7 bases between them. The CDR3 has 15 residues. The CDR3 nucleotides read TGTGCCAGCAGCTTAGGACAGGCCTCTGGAAACACCATATATTTT. This translates into CASSLGQASGNTIYF.

This chain uses TRBV13 with TRBJ2-1; 15 nucleotides agree with TRBD2. Germline CDR1 and CDR2: PRHDT and FYEKMQ (reference sequence). With 6 bases clipped from V and 10 bases from J, the junction kept 4 bases outside the gene matches. The CDR3 runs 14 residues. The DNA of the CDR3 is TGTGCCAGCAGACGCGGGACTAGCGGGAGGGAGCAGTTCTTC. This translates into CASRRGTSGREQFF.

This sequence joins TRBV7-6 and TRBJ2-7, with D possibly matching TRBD2 (5 bases). Looked up from germline, CDR1 is SGHVS and CDR2 is FNYEAQ. CDR3 size: 15 residues. The germline V and J ends were trimmed by 1 base and 0 bases, with 10 bases remaining between them. The CDR3 reads CASSLDRRTSYEQYF. Written as DNA, the CDR3 is TGTGCCAGCAGCTTAGATAGGAGGACCTCCTACGAGCAGTACTTC.

A single count supports this clone. V usage is TRBV19 and J usage is TRBJ1-2, with D tentatively TRBD1 (6 bases). V was shortened by 2 bases and J by 1 base, with 14 bases between the two germline ends. Germline V gives CDR1 LNHDA, CDR2 SQIVND (reference sequence). The CDR3 totals 16 residues. CDR3 coding DNA: TGTGCCAGTAGTATATTCTCCTGGACAGATAACTATGGCTACACCTTC. Translation: CASSIFSWTDNYGYTF.

The chain couples TRBV7-8 to TRBJ1-1; tentatively, D is TRBD1 (6 bases). Germline CDR1 is SGHVS and CDR2 is FQNEAQ. V lost 3 bases and J 4 bases, leaving 12 bases between the germline ends. There are 14 residues in the CDR3. The CDR3 is CASSLQGSGTEAFF. The CDR3 bases are TGTGCCAGCAGCTTGCAGGGGTCGGGCACTGAAGCTTTCTTT.

This clone was seen more than once but under ten times. The rearrangement links TRBV6-1 to TRBJ1-5; D gene ambiguous. The CDR3 runs 14 residues. Looked up from germline, CDR1 is MNHNS and CDR2 is SASEGT. Trimming took off 5 bases at V and 4 bases at J, with 12 bases between the two ends. The CDR3 protein is CASSLGPSNQPQHF. Here the CDR3 DNA reads TGTGCCAGCAGTCTTGGACCGTCGAATCAGCCCCAGCATTTT.

Concerning this clone itself: Other DNA sequences in the sample encode the same CDR3. The genes are TRBV19 and TRBJ2-7; D remains unclear. The CDR3 consists of 13 residues. The germline V and J ends were trimmed by 5 bases and 2 bases, with 10 bases remaining between them. CDR1 and CDR2 (germline): LNHDA, SQIVND (reference sequence). CDR3: CASSPGGPYEQYF. CDR3 coding DNA: TGTGCCAGTAGTCCAGGTGGTCCCTACGAGCAGTACTTC.

This rearrangement joins TRBV15 to TRBJ2-1; 10 bases map to TRBD1. V was clipped by 1 base and J by 7 bases; unmatched bases: 4. This CDR3 spans 15 amino acids. CDR1 LNHNV and CDR2 YYDKDF come from the germline V gene (reference sequence). DNA for the CDR3: TGTGCCACCAGCAGAGTGGGGACAGGGGCAAATGAGCAGTTCTTC. This sequence encodes CATSRVGTGANEQFF.

The rearrangement links TRBV5-4 to TRBJ2-1; 13 bases match TRBD2. This CDR3 region has 15 residues. Germline CDR1 SGHNT, CDR2 YYREEE (reference sequence). V trimming: 4 bases; J trimming: 8 bases; junction bases outside the gene matches: 6. The DNA for the CDR3 is TGTGCCAGCAGCCCCGGGACTAGCGGGAATGATGAGCAGTTCTTC. It is translated as CASSPGTSGNDEQFF.

V usage is TRBV5-6 and J usage is TRBJ2-5; a possible D gene is TRBD1 (5 bases). Trimming removed 3 bases from V and 7 bases from J, with 16 bases in between. Germline CDR1 is SGHDT and CDR2 is YYEEEE. This CDR3 is built from 14 residues. In DNA, the CDR3 is TGTGCCAGCAGCTCGACAGTCCTCCGGTGGACCCAGTACTTC. Its protein product is CASSSTVLRWTQYF.

V usage is TRBV4-2 and J usage is TRBJ2-1, with D hard to call. The germline V and J ends were trimmed by 0 bases and 9 bases, with 15 bases remaining between them. CDR3 length: 15 amino acids. Germline CDR1 is LGHNA and CDR2 is YNFKEQ. CDR3 sequence: CASSQEVVLWGEQFF. For the CDR3, the DNA is TGTGCCAGCAGCCAAGAGGTCGTCCTATGGGGTGAGCAGTTCTTC.

V usage is TRBV4-3 and J usage is TRBJ1-4; tentative D call: TRBD1 (6 bases). The CDR3 runs to 14 residues. Deletions cut 0 bases from V and 14 bases from J, with 16 bases between. In germline, CDR1 is LGHNA, CDR2 YSLEER. The CDR3 nucleotides are TGCGCCAGCAGCCAAGATCACTTGACAGGATTTCTGTTTTTT. Encoded protein: CASSQDHLTGFLFF.

The table lists this clone with a count of one. This chain uses TRBV7-2 with TRBJ2-3, with 7 nucleotides matching TRBD1. The ends lost 5 bases at V and 1 base at J; junction bases unmatched: 6. CDR1 is SGHTA and CDR2 is FQGNSA in the germline V gene. This CDR3 is 15 amino acids long. The DNA of the CDR3 is TGTGCCAGCAGCCGTGACAGGGCCCGCACAGATACGCAGTATTTT. Its protein is CASSRDRARTDTQYF.

This chain joins TRBV4-1 and TRBJ1-4; D is possibly TRBD1 (5 bases). CDR3 size: 14 residues. The germline V gene encodes CDR1 MGHRA and CDR2 YSYEKL. V was clipped by 1 base and J by 3 bases, with 6 bases between them. CDR3: CASSQGGANEKLFF. Written as DNA, the CDR3 is TGCGCCAGCAGCCAAGGGGGGGCTAATGAAAAACTGTTTTTT.

This chain links TRBV2 with TRBJ2-3; 8 bases map to TRBD1. CDR1 is SNHLY and CDR2 is FYNNEI in the germline V gene. The CDR3 contains 15 residues. The V and J ends lost 6 bases and 4 bases, in that order; junction bases with no gene match: 9. CDR3 protein: CASRRQGIRADTQYF. DNA of the CDR3: TGTGCCAGCAGGCGACAGGGGATCCGCGCAGATACGCAGTATTTT.

The V call is TRBV4-2, the J call TRBJ2-1; the D is unclear. The CDR3 covers 13 residues. Germline-derived CDR1 and CDR2 are LGHNA and YNFKEQ. V lost 1 base and J lost 12, with 13 bases in between. In DNA form, the CDR3 reads TGTGCCAGCAGCCAAGGGGTCGGGCCACGGCAGTTCTTC. It is translated as CASSQGVGPRQFF.